These T cell receptor beta chains were read from a single sample in a study of human T cells and chemical hapten exposure. TCRdb re-called the RACE reads through MiXCR, storing one row per CDR3 protein. The sample has 35,000 to 50,000 distinct CDR3 sequences, more than 9% seen once. Sequences were derived from whole blood, sampled in connection with sensitization to the hapten diphenylcyclopropenone (DPC). The receptors shown here come from a man in his thirties or forties with alopecia areata. Some clones in this sample may be carry-over from other donors' samples. CDR3s include the opening cysteine and the closing phenylalanine or tryptophan. A D gene is named only where the DNA matches it firmly. The size entry is marked missing in some rows and otherwise reads once, few, many or a size class.

TRBJ2-3	.	few	TRBV6-2/TRBV6-3	11	CASTSTDTQYF	TGTGCCAGCACTTCAACAGATACGCAGTATTTT
TRBJ1-6	.	many	TRBV3-1	14	CASSQVRGNSPLHF	TGTGCCAGCAGCCAAGTCAGGGGAAATTCACCCCTCCACTTT
TRBJ1-1	.	few	TRBV10-1	13	CASSVSLSTEAFF	TGCGCCAGCAGTGTGTCCCTTAGCACTGAAGCTTTCTTT
TRBJ2-1	TRBD1	many	TRBV24-1	18	CATSDPGQTKPPYNEQFF	TGTGCCACCAGTGACCCGGGACAGACTAAGCCTCCCTACAATGAGCAGTTCTTC
TRBJ2-7	TRBD1	few	TRBV6-5	15	CASSSPGQGTYEQYF	TGTGCCAGCAGTTCTCCGGGACAGGGGACCTACGAGCAGTACTTC
TRBJ1-5	.	many	TRBV12-3/TRBV12-4	15	CASSLSAGDHQPQHF	TGTGCCAGCAGTCTCTCAGCGGGGGATCATCAGCCCCAGCATTTT
TRBJ1-1	.	many	TRBV7-9	16	CASSSWADPLNTEAFF	TGTGCCAGCAGCTCATGGGCAGATCCCCTGAACACTGAAGCTTTCTTT
TRBJ2-5	TRBD1	few	TRBV7-2	14	CASSLFRGLKTQYF	TGTGCCAGCAGCTTGTTCAGGGGGTTGAAGACCCAGTACTTC
TRBJ2-3	.	few	TRBV11-2	12	CASSLETDTQYF	TGTGCCAGCAGCTTAGAGACAGATACGCAGTATTTT
TRBJ1-6	.	many	TRBV27	16	CASSSLGSSYNSPLHF	TGTGCCAGCAGTAGCCTGGGTAGCTCCTATAATTCACCCCTCCACTTT
TRBJ2-1	.	few	TRBV2	14	CASSAFDSYNEQFF	TGTGCCAGCAGTGCATTCGACAGTTACAATGAGCAGTTCTTC
TRBJ1-5	.	few	TRBV7-6	13	CASSLTPNQPQHF	TGTGCCAGCAGCTTAACTCCTAATCAGCCCCAGCATTTT
TRBJ2-3	TRBD1	many	TRBV27	15	CASSRMTGTTDTQYF	TGTGCCAGCAGTAGAATGACAGGGACCACAGATACGCAGTATTTT
TRBJ1-5	.	medium-sized	TRBV23-1	18	CASSPTPNGHFSNQPQHF	TGCGCCAGCAGTCCGACCCCCAATGGACATTTTAGCAATCAGCCCCAGCATTTT
TRBJ2-3	TRBD2	.	TRBV28	15	CASSPRLAGLNTQYF	TGTGCCAGCAGCCCCCGACTAGCGGGCTTAAATACGCAGTATTTT
TRBJ1-5	TRBD1	many	TRBV20-1	14	CSVYRQGSNQPQHF	TGCAGCGTGTACCGACAGGGAAGCAATCAGCCCCAGCATTTT
TRBJ2-1	.	many	TRBV6-2/TRBV6-3	14	CASSIRDSYNEQFF	TGTGCCAGCAGTATCAGGGACTCCTACAATGAGCAGTTCTTC
TRBJ1-2	TRBD1	few	TRBV5-4	15	CASSLQGPRNYGYTF	TGTGCCAGCAGCCTACAGGGGCCCCGAAACTATGGCTACACCTTC
TRBJ2-2	.	few	TRBV5-6	14	CASSLVDNTGELFF	TGTGCCAGCAGCTTGGTCGACAACACCGGGGAGCTGTTTTTT